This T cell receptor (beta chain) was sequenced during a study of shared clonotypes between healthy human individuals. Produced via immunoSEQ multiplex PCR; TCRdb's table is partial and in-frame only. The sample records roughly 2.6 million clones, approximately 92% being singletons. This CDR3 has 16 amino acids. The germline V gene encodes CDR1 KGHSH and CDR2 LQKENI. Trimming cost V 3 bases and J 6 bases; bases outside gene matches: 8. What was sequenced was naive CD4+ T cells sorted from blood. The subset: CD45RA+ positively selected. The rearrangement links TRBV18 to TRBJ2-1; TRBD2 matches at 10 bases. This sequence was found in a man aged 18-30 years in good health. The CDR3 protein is CASSPGLAGELNEQFF. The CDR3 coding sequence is TGTGCCAGCTCACCCGGGCTAGCGGGAGAGCTCAATGAGCAGTTCTTC.